This TCR beta chain was documented in a study of control samples from healthy donors and cancer patients. V lost 0 bases and J 0 bases, leaving 5 bases between the germline ends. Germline CDR1 is GTSNPN and CDR2 is SVGIG (reference sequence). This CDR3 has 13 amino acids. The method was immunoSEQ multiplex PCR; TCRdb's version includes in-frame clones alone and lacks a portion of them. The table shows some 120,000 clones, with just under 95% occurring only once. Specimen: blood. The sequence derives from a man in his thirties or forties in good health. This chain connects TRBV30 to TRBJ1-1; D unresolved. The CDR3 region is CAWSVGLNTEAFF. The CDR3 DNA reads TGTGCCTGGAGTGTTGGCCTGAACACTGAAGCTTTCTTT.